This T cell receptor beta chain was observed in a study of human CD8 memory T cell subsets. Exhausted-like traits marked the TPEX cells, which were CCR7+ PD-1+ TIGIT+ early memory CD8+ T cells. Germline CDR1 and CDR2: SQVTM and ANQGSEA. The CDR3 is 12 amino acids. Generation of TCR beta libraries used UMI-labeled 5' RACE. TCRdb re-called the 5' RACE reads; every CDR3 protein appears as one record, without DNA. The sample yields about 7,300 distinct CDR3 sequences, of which the top ten take up more than 20%. This sequence originates from a human donor in good health. The chain joins TRBV29-1 to TRBJ1-2. The specimen sequenced was CD8+ T cells from PBMCs. CDR3 region: CSGETLNYGYTF. The variable domain in full, completed from reference TRBV29-1 and TRBJ1-2, reads SAVISQKPSRDICQRGTSLTIQCQVDSQVTMMFWYRQQPGQSLTLIATANQGSEATYESGFVIDKFPISRPNLTFSTLTVSNMSPEDSSIYLCSGETLNYGYTFGSGTRLTVV.